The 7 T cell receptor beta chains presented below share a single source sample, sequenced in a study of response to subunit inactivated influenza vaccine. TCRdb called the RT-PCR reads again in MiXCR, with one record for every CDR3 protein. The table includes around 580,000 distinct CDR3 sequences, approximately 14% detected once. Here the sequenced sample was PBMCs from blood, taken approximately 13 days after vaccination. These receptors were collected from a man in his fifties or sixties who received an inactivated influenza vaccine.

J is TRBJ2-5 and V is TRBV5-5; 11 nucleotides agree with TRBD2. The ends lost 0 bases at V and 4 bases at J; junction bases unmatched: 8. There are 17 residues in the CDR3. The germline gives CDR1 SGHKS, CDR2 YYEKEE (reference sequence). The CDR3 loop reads CASSLGALAGAAETQYF. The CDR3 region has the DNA TGTGCCAGCAGCTTGGGAGCACTAGCGGGAGCGGCAGAGACCCAGTACTTC.

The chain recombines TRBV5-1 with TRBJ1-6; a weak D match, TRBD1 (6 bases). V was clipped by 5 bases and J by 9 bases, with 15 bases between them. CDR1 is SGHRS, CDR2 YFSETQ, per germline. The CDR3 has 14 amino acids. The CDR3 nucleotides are TGCGCCAGCAGAGGGGGGGACGTTGGTTCACCCCTCCACTTT. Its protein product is CASRGGDVGSPLHF.

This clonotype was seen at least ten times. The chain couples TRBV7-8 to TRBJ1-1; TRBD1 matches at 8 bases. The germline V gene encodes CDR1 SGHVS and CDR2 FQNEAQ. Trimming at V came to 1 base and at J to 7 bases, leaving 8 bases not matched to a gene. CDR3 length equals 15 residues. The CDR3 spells CASSLGQGMDIEAFF. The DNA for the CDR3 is TGTGCCAGCAGCTTAGGACAGGGGATGGATATTGAAGCTTTCTTT.

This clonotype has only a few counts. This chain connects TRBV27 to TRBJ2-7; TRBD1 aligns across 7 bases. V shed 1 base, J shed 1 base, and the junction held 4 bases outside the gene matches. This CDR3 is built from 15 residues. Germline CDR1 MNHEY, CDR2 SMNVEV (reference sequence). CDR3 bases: TGTGCCAGCAGTTTATGGGGCAGGGGGTCCTACGAGCAGTACTTC. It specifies CASSLWGRGSYEQYF.

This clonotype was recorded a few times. CDR3 DNA: TGTGCCAGCAGTTTCTCCGGGACAGGGTCCTACGAGCAGTACTTC. Residues: CASSFSGTGSYEQYF. The gene calls are TRBV28 and TRBJ2-7; 9 nucleotides align to TRBD1. Germline lookup yields CDR1 MDHEN and CDR2 SYDVKM. V shed 3 bases, J shed 1 base, and the junction held 4 bases outside the gene matches. This CDR3 spans 15 amino acids.

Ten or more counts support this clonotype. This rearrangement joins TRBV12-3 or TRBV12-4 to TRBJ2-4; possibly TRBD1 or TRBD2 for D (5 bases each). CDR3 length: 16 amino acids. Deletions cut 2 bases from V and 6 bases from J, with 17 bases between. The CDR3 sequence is CASSLLGRGSGNIQYF. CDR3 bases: TGTGCCAGCAGTTTATTGGGACGAGGGTCGGGAAACATTCAGTACTTC.

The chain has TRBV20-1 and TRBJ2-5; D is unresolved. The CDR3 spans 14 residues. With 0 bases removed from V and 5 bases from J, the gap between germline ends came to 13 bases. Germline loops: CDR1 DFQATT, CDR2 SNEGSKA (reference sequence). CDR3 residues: CSARDTQAGETQYF. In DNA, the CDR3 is TGCAGTGCTAGAGATACTCAAGCTGGTGAGACCCAGTACTTC.